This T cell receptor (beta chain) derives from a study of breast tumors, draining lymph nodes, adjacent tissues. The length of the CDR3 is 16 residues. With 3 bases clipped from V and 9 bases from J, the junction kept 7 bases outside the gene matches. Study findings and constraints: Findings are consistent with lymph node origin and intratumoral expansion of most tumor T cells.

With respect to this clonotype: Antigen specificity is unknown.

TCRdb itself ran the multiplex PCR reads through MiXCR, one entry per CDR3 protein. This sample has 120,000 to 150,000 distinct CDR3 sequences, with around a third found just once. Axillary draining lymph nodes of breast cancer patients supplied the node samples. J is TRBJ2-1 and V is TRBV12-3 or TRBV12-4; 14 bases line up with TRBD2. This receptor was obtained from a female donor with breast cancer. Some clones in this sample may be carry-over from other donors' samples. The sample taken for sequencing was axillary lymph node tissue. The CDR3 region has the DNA TGTGCCAGCAGTTTGTTGACTAGCGGGGGGGTAAGTGAGCAGTTCTTC. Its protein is CASSLLTSGGVSEQFF.